A single count supports the clone carrying this T cell receptor beta chain. Some clones are missing from TCRdb's copy, which holds only in-frame ones; the method was immunoSEQ multiplex PCR. The sample consists of 25,000 to 35,000 clones, roughly 92% of them appearing once. Time point meaning: newly diagnosed, previously untreated cHL patient sample. The CDR3 loop spans 15 amino acids. CDR1 LNHNV and CDR2 YYDKDF come from the germline V gene (reference sequence). V dropped 1 base and J dropped 3 bases, with 12 bases sitting between them. This entry is derived from a study of PD-1 blockade in classical Hodgkin lymphoma.

The chain couples TRBV15 to TRBJ2-5, with D possibly TRBD2 on 6 matching bases. This clonotype was sampled from a human donor with classical Hodgkin lymphoma. Sequenced: peripheral blood mononuclear cells (PBMCs). The DNA for the CDR3 is TGTGCCACCAGCAGAGGGGGGGAGGTGAAAGAGACCCAGTACTTC. Translation: CATSRGGEVKETQYF.